This is a list of T cell receptor beta chains from one sample in a study of patients and donors after allogeneic stem cell transplantation. TCRdb reprocessed the RT-PCR reads with MiXCR, giving one entry per CDR3 protein. This sample has about 24,000 distinct CDR3 sequences, with approximately 28% found just once. Sequencing was carried out using blood, either unsorted or a sorted T cell fraction (not recorded which). The receptors here all came from a human donor who was either an allogeneic HSCT recipient or a stem cell or donor lymphocyte infusion donor (not recorded which). It is not recorded whose cells these are; they may come from a transplant donor. Both conserved end residues are part of each CDR3. Fields, in order: V gene, J gene, clone size, D gene, CDR3 DNA, CDR3 protein. D genes are given only for firm matches. A clone size is listed for some rows: how often the clone was seen (once, few, many), or a class if it is expanded.

v_call: TRBV5-1
j_call: TRBJ1-2
clone_size: many
d_call: -
cdr3_nt: TGCGCCAGCAGCTTGAGACAGAACTATGGCTACACCTTC
cdr3_aa: CASSLRQNYGYTF

v_call: TRBV20-1
j_call: TRBJ2-2
clone_size: -
d_call: -
cdr3_nt: TGCAGTGCTTACTCCCCATTTGAGGGGGGAGGGAACACCGGGGAGCTGTTTTTT
cdr3_aa: CSAYSPFEGGGNTGELFF

v_call: TRBV6-5
j_call: TRBJ2-6
clone_size: -
d_call: -
cdr3_nt: TGTGCCAGCAGTTACCCAGGGATAGGGGGGGCCAACGTCCTGACTTTC
cdr3_aa: CASSYPGIGGANVLTF

v_call: TRBV20-1
j_call: TRBJ1-1
clone_size: many
d_call: -
cdr3_nt: TGCAGTGCTAGTAAGGGGGGGAGAAGTACTGAAGCTTTCTTT
cdr3_aa: CSASKGGRSTEAFF

v_call: TRBV7-3
j_call: TRBJ1-2
clone_size: -
d_call: TRBD1
cdr3_nt: TGTGCCAGCAGTAACACAGGGGGCTATGGCTACACCTTC
cdr3_aa: CASSNTGGYGYTF

v_call: TRBV7-2
j_call: TRBJ1-1
clone_size: many
d_call: -
cdr3_nt: TGTGCCAGCAGCCCTGGCCGAAACACTGAAGCTTTCTTT
cdr3_aa: CASSPGRNTEAFF

v_call: TRBV7-8
j_call: TRBJ1-4
clone_size: -
d_call: -
cdr3_nt: TGTGCCAGCAGCTCTTCCCCACTTACCTGGAGGGAAAAACTGTTTTTT
cdr3_aa: CASSSSPLTWREKLFF

v_call: TRBV20-1
j_call: TRBJ1-3
clone_size: -
d_call: -
cdr3_nt: TGCAGTGCTATTGGGAACACCATATATTTT
cdr3_aa: CSAIGNTIYF

v_call: TRBV5-1
j_call: TRBJ1-2
clone_size: -
d_call: -
cdr3_nt: TGCGCCAGCAGCTTGGAGGGGCAGGGGCCCTATGGCTACACCTTC
cdr3_aa: CASSLEGQGPYGYTF

v_call: TRBV29-1
j_call: TRBJ1-1
clone_size: many
d_call: TRBD1
cdr3_nt: TGCAGCGTTCCTCGGGACAGGACCATGAACACTGAAGCTTTCTTT
cdr3_aa: CSVPRDRTMNTEAFF

v_call: TRBV20-1
j_call: TRBJ1-5
clone_size: many
d_call: -
cdr3_nt: TGCAGTGCTAGAGAGGACAACTATCAGCCCCAGCATTTT
cdr3_aa: CSAREDNYQPQHF

v_call: TRBV10-3
j_call: TRBJ2-1
clone_size: few
d_call: TRBD2
cdr3_nt: TGTGCCATCAGTGAGAGGGGACTAGTTTCTCTCCTGATGAATGAGCAGTTCTTC
cdr3_aa: CAISERGLVSLLMNEQFF

v_call: TRBV7-8
j_call: TRBJ1-5
clone_size: many
d_call: -
cdr3_nt: TGTGCCAGCAGCTTCTCCGTACACAATCAGCCCCAGCATTTT
cdr3_aa: CASSFSVHNQPQHF

v_call: TRBV12-3/TRBV12-4
j_call: TRBJ1-5
clone_size: few
d_call: -
cdr3_nt: TGTGCCAGCAGTGTTGAGGGACCCCTCAATCAGCCCCAGCATTTT
cdr3_aa: CASSVEGPLNQPQHF

v_call: TRBV5-5
j_call: TRBJ1-5
clone_size: few
d_call: -
cdr3_nt: TGTGCCAGCAGCACCCTACAGGGCGCCAATCAGCCCCAGCATTTT
cdr3_aa: CASSTLQGANQPQHF

v_call: TRBV27
j_call: TRBJ1-1
clone_size: -
d_call: TRBD1
cdr3_nt: TGTGCCAGCAGACCCCACAGGGGGGGAGTCGCTGAAGCTTTCTTT
cdr3_aa: CASRPHRGGVAEAFF

v_call: TRBV20-1
j_call: TRBJ1-1
clone_size: few
d_call: -
cdr3_nt: TGCAGTGCACCGCGGGCGGGGGTGAACACTGAAGCTTTCTTT
cdr3_aa: CSAPRAGVNTEAFF

v_call: TRBV12-3/TRBV12-4
j_call: TRBJ2-7
clone_size: -
d_call: TRBD2
cdr3_nt: TGTGCCAGCAGTTTCCCGCCGGGACTACCGAGCTCCTACGAGCAGTACTTC
cdr3_aa: CASSFPPGLPSSYEQYF

v_call: TRBV27
j_call: TRBJ1-1
clone_size: -
d_call: -
cdr3_nt: TGTGCCAGCAGGGCCCGGGACACTGAAGCTTTCTTT
cdr3_aa: CASRARDTEAFF

v_call: TRBV20-1
j_call: TRBJ1-2
clone_size: -
d_call: TRBD1
cdr3_nt: TGCAGTGCTAGAGGCGGACAGGGGGCGGCCTTCTATGGCTACACCTTC
cdr3_aa: CSARGGQGAAFYGYTF

v_call: TRBV7-6
j_call: TRBJ2-3
clone_size: -
d_call: TRBD2
cdr3_nt: TGTGCCAGCAGCTTACTAGCGGGGGGGCCGGGCACAGATACGCAGTATTTT
cdr3_aa: CASSLLAGGPGTDTQYF

v_call: TRBV2
j_call: TRBJ1-5
clone_size: -
d_call: -
cdr3_nt: TGTGCCAGCACCGTAGGGTTCGGGAATCAGCGCCAGCATTTT
cdr3_aa: CASTVGFGNQRQHF

v_call: TRBV5-1
j_call: TRBJ1-1
clone_size: -
d_call: -
cdr3_nt: TGCGCCAGCAGATCAGGGCTTGAAGCTTTCTTT
cdr3_aa: CASRSGLEAFF

v_call: TRBV6-5
j_call: TRBJ1-1
clone_size: -
d_call: -
cdr3_nt: TGTGCCAGCCTGGAAAGGGGCGCAAATCCTGAAGCTTTCTTT
cdr3_aa: CASLERGANPEAFF

v_call: TRBV6-5
j_call: TRBJ1-1
clone_size: medium-sized
d_call: -
cdr3_nt: TGTGCCAGCAGCCTTCTAACTGAGACTGAAGCTTTCTTT
cdr3_aa: CASSLLTETEAFF

v_call: TRBV5-5
j_call: TRBJ1-5
clone_size: many
d_call: -
cdr3_nt: TGTGCCAGCAGCTTCACAGATCAGCCCCAGCATTTT
cdr3_aa: CASSFTDQPQHF